This T cell receptor beta chain came from a study of cytomegalovirus exposure and HLA in healthy donors. Separate from the approximately 650-subject first cohort, the roughly 110-subject validation cohort was the one that the donors belonged to. Assay: immunoSEQ multiplex PCR; the TCRdb copy retains only in-frame clones and omits some. The sample yields about 150,000 clones, about 88% seen once. This sequence originates from a man in his late teens or twenties in good health and CMV-seropositive. Material: PBMCs.

The CDR3 DNA reads TGTGCCAGTAGTGACAGGGGCTATAGCAATCAGCCCCAGCATTTT. Translated: CASSDRGYSNQPQHF. V gene TRBV19 combines with J gene TRBJ1-5; 8 bases line up with TRBD1. Trimming cost V 5 bases and J 0 bases; bases outside gene matches: 3. The CDR3 is made up of 15 amino acids. From germline, CDR1 is LNHDA and CDR2 SQIVND (reference sequence). Complete variable domain (other parts from reference TRBV19 and TRBJ1-5): DGGITQSPKYLFRKEGQNVTLSCEQNLNHDAMYWYRQDPGQGLRLIYYSQIVNDFQKGDIAEGYSVSREKKESFPLTVTSAQKNPTAFYLCASSDRGYSNQPQHFGDGTRLSIL.